This TCR beta chain stems from a study of OX40 agonist ivuxolimab in advanced cancers. Study as a whole: Males comprised about 84% of the group, whose mean age was approximately 62 years (range roughly 20 to 90).

Libraries were prepared by immunoSEQ multiplex PCR; TCRdb keeps only in-frame clonotypes and omits some of them. Of about 58,000 clones listed, approximately 88% were seen once; the top ten hold around 3.2%. In this sample, this clone turned up a few times. Its antigen is as yet unknown. Findings and caveats of the study: Low normalized T-cell clonal expansion was also seen in some nonresponders.

The sequences come from CD4+ or CD8+ T cells sorted from blood, collected in a trial of the OX40 agonist ivuxolimab. The clonotype originates from an adult with an advanced solid tumor such as melanoma, head and neck, liver or kidney cancer.

Here the CDR3 DNA reads TGTGCCAGCAGGGGGGGTCACAACTCTGGAAACACCATATATTTT. This sequence encodes CASRGGHNSGNTIYF. The rearrangement joins TRBV2 to TRBJ1-3; tentative D call: TRBD1 (5 bases). Germline CDR1 is SNHLY and CDR2 is FYNNEI. There are 15 residues in the CDR3. V dropped 6 bases and J dropped 0 bases, with 12 bases sitting between them.